The present entry profiles one T cell receptor (beta chain) with its context. Method: immunoSEQ multiplex PCR; TCRdb's copy keeps in-frame clones and lacks some. The sample yields about 680,000 clones, about 92% seen once. These data are taken from a study of shared clonotypes between healthy human individuals. The naive CD8 fraction comprised CD45RO-negative cells positively selected for CCR7 and excluded terminally differentiated effector memory CD45RA+ cells. The sample taken for sequencing was naive CD8+ T cells sorted from blood. The sequence derives from a man aged 30-40 years in good health.

CDR3 sequence reads: CASSNPTGATEAFF. The CDR3 DNA is TGTGCCAGCAGTAACCCGACAGGGGCCACTGAAGCTTTCTTT. The gene calls are TRBV27 and TRBJ1-1, with 8 bases that match TRBD1. The CDR3 has 14 amino acids. CDR1 and CDR2 (germline): MNHEY, SMNVEV (reference sequence). The V gene end was trimmed by 5 bases and the J gene end by 4 bases; junction bases not matched to a gene: 6.